A selection of T cell receptor beta chains follows, all from one sample in a study of identical twins. TCRdb used MiXCR to reprocess the 5' RACE reads, holding one entry per CDR3 protein. The table includes about 720,000 distinct CDR3 sequences, around 8.6% detected once. This same sample was also taken into another study, of yellow fever vaccine responses in identical twins.

The specimen was PBMCs. The receptors were sampled from a woman aged 18-35 years in good health. Each CDR3 is given with its conserved first and last residue. A D gene is named only where the DNA matches it firmly. The size field is filled for only some rows; it gives once, few, many or a size class.

>TRBV6-5|TRBD1|TRBJ2-5|-
CASSSPSGQGAGTQYF
TGTGCCAGCAGTTCCCCCTCCGGACAGGGGGCCGGGACCCAGTACTTC
>TRBV9|TRBD1|TRBJ2-1|many
CASSSGQGPYNEQFF
TGTGCCAGCAGCTCCGGACAGGGCCCCTACAATGAGCAGTTCTTC
>TRBV4-3|-|TRBJ2-5|many
CASSQGLKETQYF
TGCGCCAGCAGTCAGGGCCTCAAAGAGACCCAGTACTTC
>TRBV7-2|-|TRBJ2-7|few
CASSWIDYEQYF
TGTGCCAGCAGCTGGATAGACTACGAGCAGTACTTC
>TRBV7-9|-|TRBJ2-5|few
CASSVRRETQYF
TGTGCCAGCAGCGTCAGACGGGAGACCCAGTACTTC
>TRBV9|-|TRBJ1-6|few
CASSVVLGRGDSPLHF
TGTGCCAGCAGCGTAGTCCTCGGGAGGGGTGATTCACCCCTCCACTTT
>TRBV5-1|-|TRBJ2-7|-
CASSLEPTVSYEQYF
TGCGCCAGCAGCTTGGAGCCGACAGTCTCCTACGAGCAGTACTTC
>TRBV4-1|-|TRBJ2-7|-
CASSHPGVYEQYF
TGCGCCAGCAGCCACCCAGGGGTCTACGAGCAGTACTTC
>TRBV20-1|-|TRBJ1-1|many
CSARVVGVVGEAFF
TGCAGTGCTAGAGTAGTGGGGGTAGTTGGTGAAGCTTTCTTT
>TRBV14|-|TRBJ2-3|few
CASSPTGRLSTDTQYF
TGTGCCAGCAGCCCGACAGGGAGGTTAAGCACAGATACGCAGTATTTT
>TRBV12-3/TRBV12-4|-|TRBJ2-5|few
CASRKWGTVGETQYF
TGTGCCAGCAGGAAATGGGGGACGGTCGGTGAGACCCAGTACTTC
>TRBV27|TRBD2|TRBJ2-7|few
CASRGLAGVRNNYEQYF
TGTGCCAGCCGGGGGCTAGCGGGAGTTCGGAATAACTACGAGCAGTACTTC
>TRBV20-1|-|TRBJ2-3|few
CSASKSGAYTQYF
TGCAGTGCTAGTAAGTCTGGGGCCTATACGCAGTATTTT
>TRBV10-2|TRBD2|TRBJ2-3|-
CATSGTKFNTDTQYF
TGCGCCACATCCGGGACTAAGTTTAACACAGATACGCAGTATTTT
>TRBV28|-|TRBJ1-2|few
CASSGSWRGYTF
TGTGCCAGCAGTGGAAGTTGGAGAGGCTACACCTTC
>TRBV6-2/TRBV6-3|-|TRBJ2-1|-
CAVHSRVNEQFF
TGTGCCGTACACTCCAGGGTTAATGAGCAGTTCTTC
>TRBV12-3/TRBV12-4|-|TRBJ2-7|many
CASRPKSSYEQYF
TGTGCCAGCAGACCGAAAAGCTCCTACGAGCAGTACTTC
>TRBV9|-|TRBJ1-2|few
CASKGDYGYTF
TGTGCCAGCAAGGGTGACTATGGCTACACCTTC
>TRBV4-1|-|TRBJ2-2|many
CASSQVGLSNTGELFF
TGCGCCAGCAGCCAAGTGGGTCTATCCAACACCGGGGAGCTGTTTTTT
>TRBV6-1|TRBD2|TRBJ2-7|many
CASRSLAGRAYEQYF
TGTGCCAGCAGGAGTTTAGCGGGCCGGGCCTACGAGCAGTACTTC
>TRBV27|TRBD2|TRBJ2-1|few
CASIPTSGVYNEQFF
TGTGCCAGCATACCGACTAGCGGGGTCTACAATGAGCAGTTCTTC
>TRBV7-2|-|TRBJ2-1|many
CASSSNSGVYNEQFF
TGTGCCAGCAGCTCTAACAGCGGAGTCTACAATGAGCAGTTCTTC
>TRBV12-3/TRBV12-4|-|TRBJ2-1|few
CASSPPTAFGEQFF
TGTGCCAGCAGTCCACCGACGGCTTTCGGGGAGCAGTTCTTC
>TRBV20-1|TRBD1|TRBJ2-3|few
CSARRTGSRDTQYF
TGCAGTGCTAGGAGGACAGGGTCCAGGGATACGCAGTATTTT
>TRBV7-9|TRBD1|TRBJ2-7|-
CASSTETGLYEQYF
TGTGCCAGCAGCACGGAGACAGGGCTCTACGAGCAGTACTTC
>TRBV10-3|TRBD2|TRBJ2-1|many
CAISAERGDYNEQFF
TGTGCCATCAGCGCAGAGCGGGGGGATTACAATGAGCAGTTCTTC
>TRBV6-4|-|TRBJ2-1|many
CASSDGTYNEQFF
TGTGCCAGCAGTGACGGGACCTACAATGAGCAGTTCTTC
>TRBV2|-|TRBJ2-7|few
CASSEERDGSYEQYF
TGTGCCAGCAGTGAGGAACGGGACGGCTCCTACGAGCAGTACTTC
>TRBV29-1|-|TRBJ2-7|-
CSVEDPGTESYEQYF
TGCAGCGTTGAAGATCCTGGGACGGAGTCCTACGAGCAGTACTTC
>TRBV4-2|TRBD1|TRBJ2-1|few
CASSKPGQGPYNEQFF
TGTGCCAGCAGCAAGCCGGGACAGGGACCTTACAATGAGCAGTTCTTC
>TRBV11-1|-|TRBJ2-6|few
CASNHPAGPDLSGANVLTF
TGTGCCAGCAACCATCCAGCAGGCCCCGATCTCTCTGGGGCCAACGTCCTGACTTTC
>TRBV7-2|-|TRBJ2-7|many
CASSLDAAYEQYF
TGTGCCAGCAGCTTAGATGCAGCGTACGAGCAGTACTTC
>TRBV7-8|TRBD2|TRBJ2-3|-
CASSTSGRAPDTQYF
TGTGCCAGCAGTACTAGCGGGAGGGCCCCAGATACGCAGTATTTT
>TRBV5-1|TRBD1|TRBJ2-7|many
CASSWTGDGEQYF
TGCGCCAGCAGCTGGACAGGGGACGGCGAGCAGTACTTC
>TRBV29-1|TRBD2|TRBJ2-5|-
CSTGLAGETQYF
TGCAGCACGGGACTAGCGGGAGAGACCCAGTACTTC
>TRBV20-1|-|TRBJ2-5|-
CSVSRGQETQYF
TGCAGTGTAAGCCGGGGCCAAGAGACCCAGTACTTC
>TRBV20-1|TRBD1|TRBJ2-7|few
CSAAGTALGYEQYF
TGCAGTGCTGCCGGGACAGCCCTCGGATACGAGCAGTACTTC
>TRBV7-9|-|TRBJ2-7|few
CASSLVHSIYEQYF
TGTGCCAGCAGCTTAGTCCATAGTATCTACGAGCAGTACTTC
>TRBV28|-|TRBJ2-5|few
CASSSGRILQETQYF
TGTGCCAGCAGCTCGGGACGGATCCTCCAAGAGACCCAGTACTTC
>TRBV5-5|-|TRBJ1-1|-
CASGGKTGITEAFF
TGTGCCAGCGGGGGAAAAACAGGGATCACTGAAGCTTTCTTT
>TRBV20-1|-|TRBJ2-1|-
CSARGPAPRF
TGCAGTGCTAGAGGGCCAGCTCCCCGCTTC
>TRBV11-2|-|TRBJ2-3|-
CASSADGSSTDTQYF
TGTGCCAGCAGCGCAGACGGGAGTAGCACAGATACGCAGTATTTT